The entry below describes one T cell receptor (beta chain). This entry is derived from a study of blood T cell repertoires in COVID-19. Only in-frame clones appear in the TCRdb table, and some are missing; sequencing was by immunoSEQ multiplex PCR. Among 430,000 or so clones listed, about 90% were seen once. The Seattle patients, enrolled during active infection, were followed longitudinally. The TCR originated in a man younger than 35 with COVID-19, enrolled during active disease. The sample was peripheral blood.

CDR3 residues: CATGPGQGWVNTEAFF. The CDR3 region has the DNA TGTGCCACCGGACCGGGACAGGGGTGGGTGAACACTGAAGCTTTCTTT. V usage is TRBV24-1 and J usage is TRBJ1-1; 10 nucleotides line up with TRBD1. With V trimmed by 9 bases and J by 0 bases, 9 bases remained unmatched. CDR3 length equals 16 residues. The germline gives CDR1 KGHDR, CDR2 SFDVKD.